The 9 T cell receptor beta chains given below trace back to one sample, sequenced in a study of blood T cell repertoires in COVID-19. Measured with immunoSEQ multiplex PCR; TCRdb has only the in-frame clones, and not every one. This sample yields hundreds of thousands of clones, of which 80% to 90% are seen a single time; 3.8% belongs to the top ten. Sequences were obtained from PBMCs or T cells enriched from blood (not recorded which). The receptors come from a woman between 40 and 55 years old with acute COVID-19.

The CDR3 DNA is TGTGCCAGCAGCGTAGCAGGCCCCGGGGAGCTGTTTTTT. This encodes CASSVAGPGELFF. This chain uses TRBV9 with TRBJ2-2; D gene unclear. Germline V CDR1 and CDR2: SGDLS, YYNGEE. Trimming cost V 0 bases and J 6 bases, with 6 bases left between them. This CDR3 contains 13 residues.

This chain uses TRBV11-2 with TRBJ1-2; D gene ambiguous. CDR3 size: 13 residues. The germline V gene encodes CDR1 SGHAT and CDR2 FQNNGV. V dropped 1 base and J dropped 1 base, with 4 bases sitting between them. The CDR3 sequence: CASSLGSNYGYTF. The CDR3 DNA is TGTGCCAGCAGCTTAGGCAGTAACTATGGCTACACCTTC.

The V call is TRBV18, the J call TRBJ1-2; 12 bases are a match to TRBD1. This CDR3 contains 15 residues. CDR1 and CDR2 from the germline V gene are KGHSH and LQKENI. J lost 5 bases, V lost 5 bases, and 6 bases had no gene match. The DNA of the CDR3 is TGTGCCAGCTCATTGGGACAGGGGGCTGGTTATGGCTACACCTTC. Protein sequence: CASSLGQGAGYGYTF.

The chain combines TRBV5-1 with TRBJ1-4; 9 nucleotides match TRBD1. J gave up 7 bases and V 4 bases, and 5 bases lay outside the gene matches. Germline CDR1 is SGHRS and CDR2 is YFSETQ. The CDR3 totals 14 residues. The CDR3 DNA is TGCGCCAGCAGCCTACAGGGGGCGCGTGAAAAACTGTTTTTT. It codes for CASSLQGAREKLFF.

The V gene is TRBV9, the J gene TRBJ1-2, with unresolved D. The CDR3 spans 12 residues. Trimming removed 4 bases from V and 4 bases from J, with 8 bases in between. In germline, CDR1 is SGDLS, CDR2 YYNGEE. The CDR3 DNA reads TGTGCCAGCAGCCCCCGGGGCTATGGCTACACCTTC. Translating it yields CASSPRGYGYTF.

The chain carries TRBV6-5 and TRBJ1-2; weak D call: TRBD1 (5 bases). In germline, CDR1 is MNHEY, CDR2 SVGAGI. The CDR3 has 12 residues. V lost 6 bases and J lost 8, with 13 bases in between. The CDR3: CASSPRGIGYTF. The CDR3 DNA follows: TGTGCCAGCAGCCCCCGGGGGATAGGCTACACCTTC.

The genes are TRBV11-2 and TRBJ2-1; tentatively, D is TRBD1 (6 bases). There are 15 residues in the CDR3. The germline V gene encodes CDR1 SGHAT and CDR2 FQNNGV. V lost 4 bases to trimming and J lost 4 bases, with 14 bases between them. CDR3 sequence reads: CASSSPGHPYNEQFF. CDR3 sequence (DNA): TGTGCCAGCAGCTCTCCGGGACACCCTTACAATGAGCAGTTCTTC.

This sequence joins TRBV24-1 and TRBJ1-5; D gene ambiguous. V lost 3 bases, J lost 4 bases, and 9 bases lay in between. The CDR3 has 14 residues. Germline assignment: CDR1 KGHDR and CDR2 SFDVKD. CDR3 sequence: CATSDPERNQPQHF. The CDR3 DNA sequence: TGTGCCACCAGTGATCCCGAGAGGAATCAGCCCCAGCATTTT.

J is TRBJ2-1 and V is TRBV5-1; 8 bases are a match to TRBD1. Germline lookup yields CDR1 SGHRS and CDR2 YFSETQ. With 0 bases clipped from V and 0 bases from J, the junction kept 2 bases outside the gene matches. The length of the CDR3 is 16 residues. In nucleotides, the CDR3 is TGCGCCAGCAGCTTGGGGGACAGGCGCTCCTACAATGAGCAGTTCTTC. It yields the protein CASSLGDRRSYNEQFF.